A selection of T cell receptor beta chains follows, all from one sample in a study of T cell repertoires in cytomegalovirus infection. TCRdb re-derived calls from the reads in MiXCR, one entry per CDR3 protein. The repertoire has around 310,000 distinct CDR3 sequences, roughly 16% of them found once; the top ten carry more than 10%. Sequencing was performed on PBMCs. These receptors were obtained from a human donor in good health (CMV status not recorded). Some clones in this sample may be carry-over from other donors' samples. The CDR3 runs from the conserved cysteine through the conserved F or W. Each record gives: clone size, J gene, V gene, D gene, CDR3 DNA, CDR3 protein. A D gene is named only where the DNA matches it firmly. Where a row states a size, it is once, few, many or the class of an expanded clone; other rows omit it.

few TRBJ1-2 TRBV12-3/TRBV12-4 . TGTGCCAGCAGTACCCAGGTCGGCTACACCTTC CASSTQVGYTF
many TRBJ1-5 TRBV7-2 . TGTGCCAGCAGCTTAGACGGGACAAACTATCAGCCCCAGCATTTT CASSLDGTNYQPQHF
. TRBJ2-1 TRBV6-5 . TGTGCCAGCAGTTACTCTGGCAGAACATACAATGAGCAGTTCTTC CASSYSGRTYNEQFF
few TRBJ2-5 TRBV12-3/TRBV12-4 . TGTGCCAGCAGGATGGGAACGAGAGAGACCCAGTACTTC CASRMGTRETQYF
many TRBJ2-3 TRBV7-6 TRBD1 TGTGCCAGCAGCTTATTGGGCAGGGGGAATGCAGATACGCAGTATTTT CASSLLGRGNADTQYF
. TRBJ1-1 TRBV20-1 TRBD1 TGCAGTGCCAGGACAGGGGGGCGGACTGAAGCTTTCTTT CSARTGGRTEAFF
. TRBJ1-5 TRBV12-3/TRBV12-4 . TGTGCCAGCACCCTGGGCCCTGGCACCAATCAGCCCCAGCATTTT CASTLGPGTNQPQHF
. TRBJ1-5 TRBV10-3 . TGTGCCATCAGTGAGACTCTCCTACCTAGGGGCAATCAGCCCCAGCATTTT CAISETLLPRGNQPQHF
few TRBJ2-3 TRBV7-2 TRBD2 TGTGCCAGCAGCCCCGGGGGGCTAGCGGGGGTTGGTACAGATACGCAGTATTTT CASSPGGLAGVGTDTQYF
many TRBJ1-4 TRBV7-9 . TGTGCCAGCAGCTTAGGGCCGACAGGCTGGAGCGAAAAACTGTTTTTT CASSLGPTGWSEKLFF
. TRBJ2-7 TRBV6-1 . TGTGCCAGCAGTTACGGCTTCGACGAGCAGTACTTC CASSYGFDEQYF
. TRBJ1-6 TRBV20-1 . TGCAGTGCCAGCGAGCGGGTGAATTCACCCCTCCACTTT CSASERVNSPLHF
few TRBJ1-6 TRBV11-2 . TGTGCCAGCAGCTTGTCTGTTAGTGATTCACCCCTCCACTTT CASSLSVSDSPLHF
few TRBJ2-1 TRBV7-9 TRBD2 TGTGCCAGCAGCTCCCCATTGGGACTAGCGGGGGGGGTCTACAATGAGCAGTTCTTC CASSSPLGLAGGVYNEQFF
many TRBJ2-5 TRBV7-9 . TGTGCCAGTAGAGCAGGGAGATTAGGGCTCCGAGAGACCCAGTACTTC CASRAGRLGLRETQYF
many TRBJ2-3 TRBV7-2 . TGTGCCAGCAGCTTTCAGGGGGGCAGCACAGATACGCAGTATTTT CASSFQGGSTDTQYF
few TRBJ1-4 TRBV5-1 TRBD1 TGCGCCAGCAGCAATAATATTCGGGGACAGGGGAATGAAAAACTGTTTTTT CASSNNIRGQGNEKLFF
many TRBJ1-1 TRBV28 . TGTGCCAGCAACCGGGGGACGAACACTGAAGCTTTCTTT CASNRGTNTEAFF
. TRBJ2-3 TRBV7-6 . TGTGCCAGCAGCCCGTCTGGGGGGCCGGGTACGCAGTATTTT CASSPSGGPGTQYF
. TRBJ1-4 TRBV5-1 . TGCGCCAGCAGCCTACTCGGGGGAGATGGTGAAAAACTGTTTTTT CASSLLGGDGEKLFF
few TRBJ2-2 TRBV6-2/TRBV6-3 . TGTGCCAGCAGGCCGAGTTACCCAGCGAACACCGGGGAGCTGTTTTTT CASRPSYPANTGELFF
few TRBJ2-7 TRBV10-3 TRBD1 TGTGCCTCAGGGGACAGTTCCTACGAGCAGTACTTC CASGDSSYEQYF
many TRBJ1-1 TRBV11-2 . TGTGCCAGCAGCTCCAGGCCCCTTCTCCGGGGGGCGAACACTGAAGCTTTCTTT CASSSRPLLRGANTEAFF
few TRBJ2-2 TRBV12-3/TRBV12-4 . TGTGCCAGCAGTATTAATACAGGGACGAACACCGGGGAGCTGTTTTTT CASSINTGTNTGELFF
few TRBJ2-2 TRBV10-3 . TGTGCCATCAGGATGAACAGGGACACCGGGGAGCTGTTTTTT CAIRMNRDTGELFF
few TRBJ1-1 TRBV20-1 TRBD1 TGCAGTGCATCGACAGGGGCTGAAGCTTTCTTT CSASTGAEAFF
. TRBJ1-6 TRBV5-6 . TGTGCCAGCAGCTTGGGGGGGACTGAAGATTCACCCCTCCACTTT CASSLGGTEDSPLHF
. TRBJ2-3 TRBV6-1 . TGTGCCATCACGAGAACCGGCACAGATACGCAGTATTTT CAITRTGTDTQYF
few TRBJ1-4 TRBV4-1 . TGCGCCAGCAGCCCGAGGCCCCGGGCCTCTATAGATGAAAAACTGTTTTTT CASSPRPRASIDEKLFF
once TRBJ1-1 TRBV6-6 . TGTGCCAGCGTACCCCCCGGGTCCTTATCCCAAGCTTTCTTT CASVPPGSLSQAFF
few TRBJ1-6 TRBV6-6 . TGTGCCAGCAGCATGACTGGATCACCCCTCCACTTT CASSMTGSPLHF
many TRBJ1-6 TRBV7-2 . TGTGCCAGCAGCCGCACCCCGGGGGAAACGCATTCACCCCTCCACTTT CASSRTPGETHSPLHF
. TRBJ1-1 TRBV10-3 . TGTGCCATCAGTGAGTCAGAGAGGGGCACTGAAGCTTTCTTT CAISESERGTEAFF
few TRBJ2-2 TRBV20-1 TRBD1 TGCAGTGCTGTCCAGGGGGCCGGTACCGGGGAGCTGTTTTTT CSAVQGAGTGELFF